A few counts support the clone carrying this TCR beta chain. CDR1 SGHRS and CDR2 YFSETQ come from the germline V gene. J gave up 0 bases and V 2 bases, and 0 bases lay outside the gene matches. There are 15 residues in the CDR3. Unique molecular identifier tags were affixed to discrete cDNA molecules. From the 5' RACE reads, TCRdb called clonotypes with MiXCR, one entry per CDR3 protein. Among some 52,000 distinct CDR3 sequences listed, 7% to 9% were seen once. The sample belongs to a study of early T cells in non-severe SARS-CoV-2 infection. This sequence was found in an adult who was a healthcare worker with PCR-confirmed SARS-CoV-2 infection or an uninfected control (not recorded which). The sequenced sample was whole blood. The V gene is TRBV5-1, the J gene TRBJ2-2; 8 positions agree with TRBD2. CDR3 sequence reads: CASSFSGANTGELFF. The CDR3 DNA follows: TGCGCCAGCAGCTTTAGCGGGGCGAACACCGGGGAGCTGTTTTTT.